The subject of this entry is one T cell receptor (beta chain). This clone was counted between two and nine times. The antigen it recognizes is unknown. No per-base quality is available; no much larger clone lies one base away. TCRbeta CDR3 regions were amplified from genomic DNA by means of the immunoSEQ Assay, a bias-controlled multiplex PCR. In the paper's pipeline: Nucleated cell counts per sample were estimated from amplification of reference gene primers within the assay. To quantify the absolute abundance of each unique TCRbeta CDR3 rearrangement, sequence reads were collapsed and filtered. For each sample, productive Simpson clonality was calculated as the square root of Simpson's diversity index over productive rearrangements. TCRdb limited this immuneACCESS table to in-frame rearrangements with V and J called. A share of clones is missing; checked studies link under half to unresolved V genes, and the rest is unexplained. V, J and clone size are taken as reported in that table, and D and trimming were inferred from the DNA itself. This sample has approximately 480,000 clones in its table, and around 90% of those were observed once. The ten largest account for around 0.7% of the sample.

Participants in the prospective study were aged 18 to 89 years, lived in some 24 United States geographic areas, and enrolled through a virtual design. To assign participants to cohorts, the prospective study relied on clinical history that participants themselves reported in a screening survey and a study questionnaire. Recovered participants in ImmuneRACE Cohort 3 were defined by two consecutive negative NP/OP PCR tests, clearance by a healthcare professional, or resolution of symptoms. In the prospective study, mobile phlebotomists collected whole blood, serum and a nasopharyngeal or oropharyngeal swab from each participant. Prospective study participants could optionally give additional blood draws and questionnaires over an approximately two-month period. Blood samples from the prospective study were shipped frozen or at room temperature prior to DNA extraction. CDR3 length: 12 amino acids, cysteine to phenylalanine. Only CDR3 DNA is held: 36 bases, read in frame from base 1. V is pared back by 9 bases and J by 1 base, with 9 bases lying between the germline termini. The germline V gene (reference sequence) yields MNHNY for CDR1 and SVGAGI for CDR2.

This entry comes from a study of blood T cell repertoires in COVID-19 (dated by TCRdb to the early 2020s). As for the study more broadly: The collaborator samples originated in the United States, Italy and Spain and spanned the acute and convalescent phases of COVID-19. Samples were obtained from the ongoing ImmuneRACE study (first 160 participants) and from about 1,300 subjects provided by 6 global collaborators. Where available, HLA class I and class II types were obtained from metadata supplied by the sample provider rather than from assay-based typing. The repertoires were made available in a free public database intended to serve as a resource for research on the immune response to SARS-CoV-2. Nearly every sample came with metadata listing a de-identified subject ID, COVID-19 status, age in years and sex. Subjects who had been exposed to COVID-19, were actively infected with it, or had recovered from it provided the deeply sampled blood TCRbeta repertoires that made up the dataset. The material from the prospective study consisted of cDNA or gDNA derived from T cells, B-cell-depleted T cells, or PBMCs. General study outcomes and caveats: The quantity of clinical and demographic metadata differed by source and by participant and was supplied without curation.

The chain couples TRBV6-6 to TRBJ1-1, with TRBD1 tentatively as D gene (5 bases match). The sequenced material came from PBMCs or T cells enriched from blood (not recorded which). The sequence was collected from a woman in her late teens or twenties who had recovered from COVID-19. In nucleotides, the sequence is TGTGCCAGTTTCAGGGAGAACACTGAAGCTTTCTTT. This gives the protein CASFRENTEAFF.